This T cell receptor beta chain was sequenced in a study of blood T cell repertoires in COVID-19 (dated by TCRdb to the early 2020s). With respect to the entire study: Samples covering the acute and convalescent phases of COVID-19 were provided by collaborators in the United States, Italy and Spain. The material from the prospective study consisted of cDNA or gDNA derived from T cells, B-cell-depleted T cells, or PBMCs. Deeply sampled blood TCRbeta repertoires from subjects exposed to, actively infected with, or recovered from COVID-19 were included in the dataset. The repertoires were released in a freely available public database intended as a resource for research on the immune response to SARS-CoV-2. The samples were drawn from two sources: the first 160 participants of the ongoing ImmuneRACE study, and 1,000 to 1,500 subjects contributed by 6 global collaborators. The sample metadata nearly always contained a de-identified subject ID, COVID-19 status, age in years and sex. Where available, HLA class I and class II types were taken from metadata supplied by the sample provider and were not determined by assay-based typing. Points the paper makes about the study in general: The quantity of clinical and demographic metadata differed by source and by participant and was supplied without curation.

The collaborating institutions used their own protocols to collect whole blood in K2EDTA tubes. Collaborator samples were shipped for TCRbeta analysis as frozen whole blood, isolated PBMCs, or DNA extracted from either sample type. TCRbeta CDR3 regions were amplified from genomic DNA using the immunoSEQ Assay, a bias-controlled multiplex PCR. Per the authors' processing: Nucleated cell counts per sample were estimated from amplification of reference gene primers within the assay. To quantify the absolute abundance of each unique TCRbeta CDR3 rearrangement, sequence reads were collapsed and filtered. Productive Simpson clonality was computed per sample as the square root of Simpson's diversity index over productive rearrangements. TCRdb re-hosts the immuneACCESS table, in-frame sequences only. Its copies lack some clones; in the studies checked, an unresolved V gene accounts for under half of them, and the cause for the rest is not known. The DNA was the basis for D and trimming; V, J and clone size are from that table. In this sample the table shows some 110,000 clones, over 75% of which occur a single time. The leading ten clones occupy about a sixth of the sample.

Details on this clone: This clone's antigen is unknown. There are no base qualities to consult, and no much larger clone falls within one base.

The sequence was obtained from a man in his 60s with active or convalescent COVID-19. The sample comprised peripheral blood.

The DNA reads as follows: TGTGCCAGCAGCCAAGAGAGCCGCGAGCAGTACTTC. Its amino acids are CASSQESREQYF. The sequence links TRBV3-1 (or the pseudogene TRBV3-2) to TRBJ2-7, with the D gene call left open. From the germline V gene (reference sequence), CDR1 is LGHDT and CDR2 is YNNKEL. There are 12 amino acids in the CDR3, from cysteine to phenylalanine inclusive. Solely the CDR3 DNA is kept, with 36 bases framed from the first base. V loses 0 bases, J loses 6 bases, and the germline ends lie 6 bases apart.